Below, one TCR beta chain is given with its context. The authors' processing: For nucleated cells, counts were estimated from reference gene primer amplification. The protocol was immunoSEQ multiplex PCR, while the TCRdb copy is restricted to in-frame clones and leaves out a portion. Clone size and V and J calls were adopted from that table, with D and trimming inferred from the DNA. The profile shows around 61,000 clones, about nine tenths of them singletons. This specimen belongs to a study of blood T cell repertoires in COVID-19. On the study more broadly: Specimens from acute and convalescent COVID-19 originated in the United States, Italy and Spain. T cells, B-cell-depleted T cells, or PBMCs provided the cDNA or gDNA that served as material.

Per germline, CDR1 LNHDA and CDR2 SQIVND (reference sequence). Deletions cut 5 bases from V and 8 bases from J, with 16 bases between. The CDR3 has 14 amino acids. Sequencing was performed on peripheral blood. The sequence was obtained from a man aged 50 or older with active COVID-19. The chain uses TRBV19 and TRBJ2-1; a weak D match, TRBD1 (5 bases). This CDR3 reads CASSPRTSTDEQFF. CDR3 coding DNA: TGTGCCAGTAGTCCCCGGACCTCGACAGATGAGCAGTTCTTC.